The 27 T cell receptor beta chains below come from one sample, sequenced in a study of T cells in Graves' hyperthyroidism and ophthalmopathy. Amplified TCR beta CDR3 regions derived from RNA transcripts. When the TCR CDR3 underwent first-round RT-PCR, the HTBI primer set was used. TCRdb called the multiplex PCR reads again in MiXCR, with one record for every CDR3 protein. Among fewer than 600,000 distinct CDR3 sequences listed, around 15% were seen once. The sample comprised blood. All receptors derive from a woman aged 40 to 50 with Graves' hyperthyroidism.

V usage is TRBV19 and J usage is TRBJ1-1; tentative D call: TRBD1 (6 bases). Deletions cut 3 bases from V and 7 bases from J, with 12 bases between. This CDR3 is built from 13 residues. CDR1 and CDR2 (germline): LNHDA, SQIVND (reference sequence). CDR3 sequence (DNA): TGTGCCAGTAGTATTTCGGGGGCGGGTGAAGCTTTCTTT. It yields the protein CASSISGAGEAFF.

This clonotype was seen a handful of times. The V call is TRBV7-2, the J call TRBJ1-3, with 7 bases lining up with TRBD1. The CDR3 is 15 amino acids. After removal of 2 bases from V and 3 bases from J, the junction contained 4 bases not matched to a gene. Germline V gene sequence: CDR1 SGHTA, CDR2 FQGNSA. The CDR3, as DNA: TGTGCCAGCAGCTTACGGCAGGGGGGTGGAAACACCATATATTTT. It translates to CASSLRQGGGNTIYF.

This clonotype was detected many times. This chain links TRBV27 with TRBJ1-2; 10 bases match TRBD1. The V segment lost 5 bases and the J segment 9 bases; nucleotides outside the gene matches: 12. Germline CDR1 is MNHEY and CDR2 is SMNVEV (reference sequence). There are 15 residues in the CDR3. For the CDR3, the DNA is TGTGCCAGCAGTCCGGGCTACGGGGGACAGGGGAGCTACACCTTC. It specifies CASSPGYGGQGSYTF.

This clonotype was observed a few times. The chain recombines TRBV20-1 with TRBJ1-4; D may be TRBD1 (5 bases). Per germline, CDR1 DFQATT and CDR2 SNEGSKA (reference sequence). This CDR3 comprises 13 residues. With 6 bases removed from V and 8 bases from J, the gap between germline ends came to 16 bases. CDR3 DNA sequence: TGCAGTGCCAGGTGGGGGGTAGGAGAAAAACTGTTTTTT. Translation: CSARWGVGEKLFF.

This clonotype was detected many times. This chain joins TRBV12-3 or TRBV12-4 and TRBJ2-2, with TRBD1 matching over 7 bases. Trimming took 6 bases from V and 4 from J; bases not matched to a gene: 5. The CDR3 covers 14 residues. The CDR3 loop reads CASSDRDGTGELFF. The CDR3 DNA reads TGTGCCAGCAGCGACAGGGACGGCACCGGGGAGCTGTTTTTT.

This clonotype was detected ten times or more. V and J are TRBV11-2 and TRBJ2-5, with unresolved D. V was trimmed by 5 bases and J by 2 bases, leaving 6 bases between them. The CDR3 is made up of 12 amino acids. Germline V gene lookup returns CDR1 SGHAT and CDR2 FQNNGV. The chain's CDR3 is CASSAQQETQYF. The CDR3 DNA reads as TGTGCCAGCAGCGCCCAGCAAGAGACCCAGTACTTC.

This clonotype was detected a few times. The conserved phenylalanine or tryptophan is not found at the CDR3 terminus, so this likely reflects a read error. V and J are TRBV18 and TRBJ2-1; 9 positions match TRBD2. This CDR3 is 15 amino acids long. V lost 5 bases, J lost 6 bases, and 8 bases stayed unmatched. Germline CDR1 reads KGHSH; CDR2 reads LQKENI. Here the CDR3 reads CASSYPGLASNEQFL. CDR3 nucleotides: TGTGCCAGCTCATATCCGGGACTAGCATCCAATGAGCAGTTCCTC.

The table lists this clonotype with many counts. This sequence joins TRBV7-2 and TRBJ2-3; D is unresolved. This CDR3 has 14 residues. Germline CDR1 is SGHTA and CDR2 is FQGNSA. The V end lost 1 base, the J end lost 6 bases, and 11 bases lay between the germline ends. CDR3 sequence: CASSLERGTDTQYF. The CDR3 region has the DNA TGTGCCAGCAGCTTAGAAAGAGGTACCGATACGCAGTATTTT. Full variable domain (rest looked up from reference TRBV7-2 and TRBJ2-3): GAGVSQSPSNKVTEKGKDVELRCDPISGHTALYWYRQSLGQGLEFLIYFQGNSAPDKSGLPSDRFSAERTGGSVSTLTIQRTQQEDSAVYLCASSLERGTDTQYFGPGTRLTVL.

This sequence joins TRBV20-1 and TRBJ1-2; possible D gene TRBD1, 5 bases. Deletions cut 3 bases from V and 7 bases from J, with 12 bases between. Germline V gene data show CDR1 as DFQATT and CDR2 as SNEGSKA (reference sequence). This CDR3 is built from 12 residues. CDR3 protein: CSASGGVGGYTF. The CDR3 DNA reads TGCAGTGCTAGTGGAGGGGTCGGTGGCTACACCTTC.

The chain combines TRBV20-1 with TRBJ2-7, with D tentatively TRBD2 (6 bases). Germline V gene lookup returns CDR1 DFQATT and CDR2 SNEGSKA (reference sequence). The CDR3 consists of 14 residues. The V gene lost 6 bases and the J gene lost 2 bases, with 17 bases spanning the gap. The DNA for the CDR3 is TGCAGTGCCACTGCTCCGGGGGTAACCTACGAGCAGTACTTC. Encoded protein: CSATAPGVTYEQYF.

This clonotype was observed a handful of times. The V and J genes are TRBV29-1 and TRBJ2-5, with 9 bases identical to TRBD2. Trimming cost V 6 bases and J 5 bases; bases outside gene matches: 10. The CDR3 runs 14 residues. The germline gives CDR1 SQVTM, CDR2 ANQGSEA. The CDR3 protein is CSVVAGTSHETQYF. The CDR3 DNA reads as TGCAGCGTGGTCGCCGGGACTAGCCACGAGACCCAGTACTTC.

This clonotype was counted at least ten times. V is TRBV27 and J is TRBJ1-2; D remains unclear. The CDR3 totals 14 residues. Deletions cut 4 bases from V and 4 bases from J, with 13 bases between. Germline loops: CDR1 MNHEY, CDR2 SMNVEV (reference sequence). Here the CDR3 reads CASSSGSQAYGYTF. The CDR3 bases are TGTGCCAGCAGTTCCGGCAGCCAAGCCTATGGCTACACCTTC.

This clonotype was seen ten or more times. The chain uses TRBV28 and TRBJ2-7; D could derive from TRBD1 or TRBD2 (7 bases each). Germline CDR1 and CDR2: MDHEN and SYDVKM. This CDR3 has 13 amino acids. V gave up 10 bases and J gave up 2 bases, with 15 bases separating them. CDR3 loop: CATWEGATYEQYF. CDR3 coding DNA: TGTGCCACCTGGGAGGGGGCGACCTACGAGCAGTACTTC.

This sequence joins TRBV24-1 and TRBJ2-2; D may be TRBD2 (6 bases). The CDR3 is 15 amino acids. The V and J ends lost 4 bases and 2 bases respectively, with 10 bases between them. Germline-derived CDR1 and CDR2 are KGHDR and SFDVKD. The CDR3 is CATSEFTSNTGELFF. In DNA form, the CDR3 reads TGTGCCACCAGTGAATTTACTAGCAACACCGGGGAGCTGTTTTTT.

This clonotype was counted ten times or more. The V call is TRBV2, the J call TRBJ2-1; 10 bases map to TRBD1. Germline V gene sequence: CDR1 SNHLY, CDR2 FYNNEI. The ends lost 6 bases at V and 7 bases at J; junction bases unmatched: 6. CDR3 size: 14 residues. The CDR3 nucleotides read TGTGCCAGCAGGGGACAGGGGAGTTTGAATGAGCAGTTCTTC. Its translation is CASRGQGSLNEQFF.

The sample holds a few counts of this clonotype. This sequence joins TRBV20-1 and TRBJ2-7; maybe TRBD2 (6 bases). The CDR3 has 14 residues. Trimming stripped 3 bases from V and 2 bases from J, with 14 bases between. Germline V lookup: CDR1 DFQATT, CDR2 SNEGSKA (reference sequence). CDR3 DNA: TGCAGTGCTAGCGGTTCGGGGGTAACCTACGAGCAGTACTTC. Its protein product is CSASGSGVTYEQYF.

This clonotype was seen repeatedly, ten times or more. The rearrangement uses TRBV18 and TRBJ2-2, with D perhaps TRBD2 (5 bases). V gave up 2 bases and J gave up 1 base, with 8 bases separating them. Germline V gene lookup returns CDR1 KGHSH and CDR2 LQKENI. This CDR3 is 15 amino acids long. The CDR3 DNA follows: TGTGCCAGCTCACCATTCGGGGAGAACACCGGGGAGCTGTTTTTT. Encoded protein: CASSPFGENTGELFF.

In the case of this clonotype: A single base separates this from a much larger clone, so it may be a read error. The conserved phenylalanine or tryptophan normally closing the CDR3 is absent here, so this likely arose from a read error. This chain joins TRBV28 and TRBJ2-7, with a weak D call TRBD2 (5 bases). Germline V lookup: CDR1 MDHEN, CDR2 SYDVKM. Trimming left V 6 bases short and J 7 bases short, with 13 bases between. This CDR3 contains 12 residues. In DNA form, the CDR3 reads TGTGCCAGCAGAATGCGGGCCAGGGAGCAGTACCTC. Protein: CASRMRAREQYL.

The rearrangement links TRBV29-1 to TRBJ2-2; D uncertain. The ends were cut back, 5 bases at V and 1 base at J, with 2 bases in the middle. The germline gives CDR1 SQVTM, CDR2 ANQGSEA. The CDR3 loop spans 11 amino acids. CDR3 nucleotide sequence: TGCAGCGTTCGGAACACCGGGGAGCTGTTTTTT. Translated: CSVRNTGELFF.

The J gene is TRBJ1-6, the V gene TRBV10-3, with TRBD1 identical over 8 bases. With 6 bases clipped from V and 7 bases from J, the junction kept 8 bases outside the gene matches. The CDR3 is made up of 15 amino acids. Germline V gives CDR1 ENHRY, CDR2 SYGVKD. The CDR3 is CAISAMTGVNSPLHF. In DNA form, the CDR3 reads TGTGCCATCAGCGCCATGACAGGGGTAAATTCACCCCTCCACTTT.

This clonotype was seen more than once but under ten times. V usage is TRBV10-3 and J usage is TRBJ2-3; 9 nucleotides match TRBD1. The CDR3 runs 14 residues. Germline CDR1 and CDR2: ENHRY and SYGVKD. Germline trimming cut 7 bases from V and 1 base from J; bases unmatched to any gene: 3. Here the CDR3 reads CAITGTGRTDTQYF. The CDR3 nucleotides read TGTGCCATCACCGGGACAGGGCGCACAGATACGCAGTATTTT.

This clonotype was observed many times. The rearrangement links TRBV29-1 to TRBJ2-1; 10 nucleotides agree with TRBD2. Germline V lookup: CDR1 SQVTM, CDR2 ANQGSEA. CDR3 length equals 15 residues. Trimming took 6 bases from V and 4 from J; bases not matched to a gene: 9. The CDR3 here is CSVATGTSAYNEQFF. Written as DNA, the CDR3 is TGCAGCGTGGCAACCGGGACTAGCGCTTACAATGAGCAGTTCTTC.

On this clonotype: This may come from a read error, since a much larger clone is one base off. The rearrangement uses TRBV7-2 and TRBJ2-2, with 8 bases that match TRBD1. Germline V CDR1 and CDR2: SGHTA, FQGNSA. The CDR3 contains 14 residues. J lost 3 bases, V lost 5 bases, and 2 bases had no gene match. The CDR3 reads CASSKQGDTGELFF. CDR3 in DNA: TGTGCCAGCAGCAAACAGGGGGACACCGGGGAGCTGTTTTTT. The full variable domain, in which reference TRBV7-2 and TRBJ2-2 provide the parts outside the CDR3, is GAGVSQSPSNKVTEKGKDVELRCDPISGHTALYWYRQSLGQGLEFLIYFQGNSAPDKSGLPSDRFSAERTGGSVSTLTIQRTQQEDSAVYLCASSKQGDTGELFFGEGSRLTVL.

This clonotype came up many times. This may come from a read error, since a much larger clone is one base off. This rearrangement joins TRBV28 to TRBJ2-3; 12 bases are a match to TRBD2. The CDR3 runs to 16 residues. Germline CDR1 and CDR2: MDHEN and SYDVKM. The CDR3: CAGSLGTSGFTDTQYF. The CDR3 DNA follows: TGTGCCGGCAGTTTGGGGACTAGCGGGTTCACAGATACGCAGTATTTT.

This clonotype was seen at least ten times. The chain combines TRBV28 with TRBJ1-4; 9 positions agree with TRBD1. With 6 bases clipped from V and 8 bases from J, the junction kept 4 bases outside the gene matches. The CDR3 sequence is 13 residues long. Looked up from germline, CDR1 is MDHEN and CDR2 is SYDVKM. The CDR3 region is CASRDRGGEKLFF. DNA for the CDR3: TGTGCCAGCAGAGACAGGGGGGGAGAAAAACTGTTTTTT. The full variable domain, in which reference TRBV28 and TRBJ1-4 provide the parts outside the CDR3, is DVKVTQSSRYLVKRTGEKVFLECVQDMDHENMFWYRQDPGLGLRLIYFSYDVKMKEKGDIPEGYSVSREKKERFSLILESASTNQTSMYLCASRDRGGEKLFFGSGTQLSVL.

As concerns this clonotype: A much larger clone lies one base from this, so it may be a read error. The chain employs TRBV3-1 and TRBJ2-7, with a possible D match to TRBD1 (6 bases). Per germline, CDR1 LGHDT and CDR2 YNNKEL (reference sequence). The CDR3 runs to 15 residues. CDR3 protein: CAGSQVSGATYEQYF. In DNA form, the CDR3 reads TGTGCCGGCAGCCAAGTTTCAGGGGCCACCTACGAGCAGTACTTC.

This chain joins TRBV27 and TRBJ2-1; TRBD2 agrees at 10 bases. Per germline, CDR1 MNHEY and CDR2 SMNVEV (reference sequence). CDR3 size: 15 residues. The V segment lost 8 bases and the J segment 7 bases; nucleotides outside the gene matches: 11. The CDR3 loop is CASRRTSGPSNEQFF. The CDR3 DNA reads as TGTGCCAGCCGGAGGACTAGCGGCCCATCGAATGAGCAGTTCTTC.